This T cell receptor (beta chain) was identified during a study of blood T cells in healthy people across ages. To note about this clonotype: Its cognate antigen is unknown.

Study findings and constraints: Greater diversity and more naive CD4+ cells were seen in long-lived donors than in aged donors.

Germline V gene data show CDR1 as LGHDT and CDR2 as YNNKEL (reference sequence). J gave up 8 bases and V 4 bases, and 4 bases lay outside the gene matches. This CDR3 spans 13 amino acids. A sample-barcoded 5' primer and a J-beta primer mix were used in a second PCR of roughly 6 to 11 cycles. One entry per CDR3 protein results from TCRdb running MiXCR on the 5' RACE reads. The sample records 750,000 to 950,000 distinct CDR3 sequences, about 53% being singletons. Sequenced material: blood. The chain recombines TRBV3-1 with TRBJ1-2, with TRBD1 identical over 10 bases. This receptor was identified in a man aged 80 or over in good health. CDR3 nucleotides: TGTGCCAGCAGCCGACAGGGGGCGGCCGGCTACACCTTC. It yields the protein CASSRQGAAGYTF.